This entry features one T cell receptor (beta chain) sequence. Its target is unknown. This sample is part of a study of vaccination effects on CD4 cells after COVID-19. Overall study context: Participants were vaccinated with two doses of either the BNT162b2 or mRNA-1273 vaccine.

The germline gives CDR1 SGHDT, CDR2 YYEEEE. Losses at the gene ends were 4 bases for V and 5 bases for J; bases not matched to a gene: 13. The CDR3 covers 16 residues. Measured with immunoSEQ multiplex PCR; TCRdb has only the in-frame clones, and not every one. The sample has approximately 40,000 clones, more than 60% seen once. ViraFEST expansion of antigen-specific CD4+ T cells with viral peptide pools preceded sequencing. Cells that had been cultured for roughly 9 days were the source of isolated CD4+ T cells. Testing of the vaccine recipients showed negative nucleocapsid antibodies and no prior SARS-CoV-2 infection. General study points: Pronounced clonal contraction occurred in clones induced by infection and by vaccine late after vaccination.

Specimen: CD4+ T cells from PBMCs cultured with SARS-CoV-2 spike peptides, collected before COVID-19 vaccination. The clonotype was recovered from a human donor who received a COVID-19 vaccine. V and J are TRBV5-6 and TRBJ2-5; 8 bases are shared with TRBD2. Here the CDR3 DNA reads TGTGCCAGCAGCCCCGGGGGGGCCTTCTCCTTGGAGACCCAGTACTTC. Protein product: CASSPGGAFSLETQYF.